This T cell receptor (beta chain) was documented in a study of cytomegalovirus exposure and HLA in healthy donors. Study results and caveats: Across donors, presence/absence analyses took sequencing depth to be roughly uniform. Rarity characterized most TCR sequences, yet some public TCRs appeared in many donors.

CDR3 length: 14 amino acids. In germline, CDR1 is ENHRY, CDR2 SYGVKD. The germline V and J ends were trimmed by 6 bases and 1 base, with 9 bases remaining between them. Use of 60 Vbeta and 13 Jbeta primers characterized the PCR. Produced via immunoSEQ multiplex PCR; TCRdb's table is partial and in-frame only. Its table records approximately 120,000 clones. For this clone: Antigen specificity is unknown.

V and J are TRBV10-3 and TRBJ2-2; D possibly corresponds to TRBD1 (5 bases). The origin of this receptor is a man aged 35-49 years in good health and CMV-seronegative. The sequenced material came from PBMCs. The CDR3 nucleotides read TGTGCCATCAGCCGGACATTGAACACCGGGGAGCTGTTTTTT. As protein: CAISRTLNTGELFF.